These T cell receptor beta chains were read from a single sample in a study of beta chain features in type 1 diabetes. TCRdb keeps only in-frame clones here, not all; method: immunoSEQ multiplex PCR. The sample lists more than 120,000 clones, roughly an eighth occurring once. Sequenced input: central memory CD4+ T cells from blood. The receptors come from a man between 18 and 35 years old with type 1 diabetes. The CDR3 runs from the conserved cysteine through the conserved F or W. Fields, in order: D gene, V gene, J gene, clone size, CDR3 DNA, CDR3 protein. A D gene is named only where the DNA matches it firmly. Part of the rows lack a size; the others show once, few, many or a class for expanded clones.

-	TRBV7-2	TRBJ2-7	few	TGTGCCAGCAGCTTAGTCCTCATTTCTTTGGGGTACGAGCAGTACTTC	CASSLVLISLGYEQYF
TRBD1	TRBV5-1	TRBJ1-2	-	TGCGCCAGCAGCCAAATTCCAGGGGGCGGCTACACCTTC	CASSQIPGGGYTF
-	TRBV9	TRBJ1-6	-	TGTGCCAGCAGCTTAGGGCCGAGCTCCTATAATTCACCCCTCCACTTT	CASSLGPSSYNSPLHF
-	TRBV30	TRBJ2-3	-	TGTGCCTGTCCCCGAGGGGGACTATCAGATACGCAGTATTTT	CACPRGGLSDTQYF
-	TRBV10-3	TRBJ1-2	few	TGTGCCATCGCGACAGAGAGGACCTATGGCTACACCTTC	CAIATERTYGYTF
-	TRBV21-1	TRBJ1-5	few	TGTGCCAGCACCAAAAAGGGACAGGGGGCAAAGCAGCCCCAGCATTTT	CASTKKGQGAKQPQHF
-	TRBV7-8	TRBJ1-2	-	TGTGCCAGCAGCTTTGACGAGCTCTATGGCTACACCTTC	CASSFDELYGYTF
-	TRBV7-9	TRBJ2-5	many	TGTGCCAGCAGCTTAATGACAGGAGAGACCCAGTACTTC	CASSLMTGETQYF
TRBD1	TRBV2	TRBJ1-2	-	TGTGCCAGCAGTGAAGCAGGACAGGGGACCTATGGCTACACCTTC	CASSEAGQGTYGYTF
-	TRBV5-8	TRBJ2-7	-	TGTGCCAGCGAGGACGTATGGACCGACGAGCAGTACTTC	CASEDVWTDEQYF
-	TRBV27	TRBJ1-2	-	TGTGCCAGCAGTTTAGGGCGGGAGAGCTATGGCTACACCTTC	CASSLGRESYGYTF
TRBD2	TRBV5-1	TRBJ2-1	-	TGCGCCAGCACCATTGAGGGGACTAGCAAAGAGAGTGAACAGTTCTTC	CASTIEGTSKESEQFF
TRBD1	TRBV6-1	TRBJ2-1	few	TGTGCCAGCTTGCACGGGACAGGGTCCCACAATGAGCAGTTCTTC	CASLHGTGSHNEQFF
-	TRBV5-1	TRBJ2-5	-	TGCGCCAGCAGCTTCGGACTCCAAGAGACCCAGTACTTC	CASSFGLQETQYF
-	TRBV30	TRBJ2-1	few	TGTGCCTGGGGCCTAACGCCCAATGAGCAGTTCTTC	CAWGLTPNEQFF
-	TRBV13	TRBJ2-5	-	TGTGCCAGCAGCCTGGGGGCAGGTCCTGGGACCCAGTACTTC	CASSLGAGPGTQYF
-	TRBV6-1	TRBJ1-4	many	TGTGCCAGCAGTGTTATCGTCGGTAGCGAAAAACTGTTTTTT	CASSVIVGSEKLFF
-	TRBV9	TRBJ2-1	few	TGTGCCAGCAGCGTAGATCCGGGGCTCGGTTTTGGTGAGCAGTTCTTC	CASSVDPGLGFGEQFF
TRBD1	TRBV25-1	TRBJ2-1	many	TGTGCCAGCAGTGAATTAGGAACAGGGGGCCACAATGAGCAGTTCTTC	CASSELGTGGHNEQFF
-	TRBV14	TRBJ2-2	many	TGTGCCAGCAGCCAAGTTTTGGCCGGGGAGCTGTTTTTT	CASSQVLAGELFF
-	TRBV4-1	TRBJ1-5	-	TGCGCCAGCAGCCAAGAGGAGGGGGACCAGCCCCAGCATTTT	CASSQEEGDQPQHF
-	TRBV28	TRBJ2-7	-	TGTGCCAGCAGTTCATTACCGACCTACGAGCAGTACTTC	CASSSLPTYEQYF
-	TRBV29-1	TRBJ2-7	few	TGCAGCGTTGTTGAGATTGATCCTTTTTTTGAGCAGTACTTC	CSVVEIDPFFEQYF
-	TRBV13	TRBJ1-4	-	TGTGCCAGCAGCTTATACGGGGCGGATGAAAAACTGTTTTTT	CASSLYGADEKLFF
-	TRBV7-6	TRBJ1-4	few	TGTGCCAGCAGCTTAGTGGCGGGGTCTAATGAAAAACTGTTTTTT	CASSLVAGSNEKLFF
TRBD1	TRBV13	TRBJ2-5	many	TGTGCCAGCAGCTTACAGGGGGCTTATCAAGAGACCCAGTACTTC	CASSLQGAYQETQYF
TRBD1	TRBV6-1	TRBJ2-7	few	TGTGCCAGCAGCCTCCGGGACAGGGTCTACGAGCAGTACTTC	CASSLRDRVYEQYF
-	TRBV5-4	TRBJ2-3	many	TGTGCCAGCAGCTTGATTATGGAGGGCACAGATACGCAGTATTTT	CASSLIMEGTDTQYF
TRBD1	TRBV28	TRBJ2-1	-	TGTGCCAGCAGTTTAGCTCAAGCACAGGGGGTAAGGGTGAAGTTCTTC	CASSLAQAQGVRVKFF
-	TRBV14	TRBJ1-2	few	TGTGCCAGCAGCCAAGGGAGGAGCTATGGCTACACCTTC	CASSQGRSYGYTF
-	TRBV4-2	TRBJ1-6	-	TGTGCCAGCAGCCAAGAGGCAGGGCCGAGCTCCTATAATTCACCCCTCCACTTT	CASSQEAGPSSYNSPLHF
-	TRBV7-9	TRBJ1-2	few	TGTGCCAGCAGCTTAGACAGCGTAAACGGCTACACCTTC	CASSLDSVNGYTF
-	TRBV7-3	TRBJ1-3	few	TGTGCCAGCAGCTTAGACGGGCCTGGGTCTGGAAACACCATATATTTT	CASSLDGPGSGNTIYF
-	TRBV13	TRBJ1-1	-	TGTGCCAGCAGCATACAAGAGTACACTGAAGCTTTCTTT	CASSIQEYTEAFF
-	TRBV6-5	TRBJ1-6	-	TGTGCCAGCAGTTACGCCTGGGGGGATTCACCCCTCCACTTT	CASSYAWGDSPLHF
-	TRBV28	TRBJ1-4	many	TGTGCCAGCAGCTCGAGGGAAAAACTGTTTTTT	CASSSREKLFF
-	TRBV19	TRBJ2-3	few	TGTGCCAGTTCAGAGTCGGTAGATACGCAGTATTTT	CASSESVDTQYF
-	TRBV30	TRBJ2-2	many	TGTGCCTGGAGGGCCGGTTCGAACACCGGGGAGCTGTTTTTT	CAWRAGSNTGELFF
-	TRBV7-8	TRBJ1-1	-	TGTGCCAGCAGCTTAGGGGGAGGGTTGAACACTGAAGCTTTCTTT	CASSLGGGLNTEAFF
-	TRBV27	TRBJ1-1	-	TGTGCCAGCAGTTCGGCAGAGGTGAACACTGAAGCTTTCTTT	CASSSAEVNTEAFF
-	TRBV28	TRBJ2-7	few	TGTGCCAACTCCGGACAGCCTAGAAACGAGCAGTACTTC	CANSGQPRNEQYF
TRBD2	TRBV27	TRBJ2-7	-	TGTGCCAGCAGTTTCACTAGCGGGCTATCCTACGAGCAGTACTTC	CASSFTSGLSYEQYF
-	TRBV9	TRBJ2-2	many	TGTGCCAGCAGCGGGATCACCGGGGAGCTGTTTTTT	CASSGITGELFF
-	TRBV9	TRBJ2-3	many	TGTGCCAGCAGCGTAGAGGCCACAGATACGCAGTATTTT	CASSVEATDTQYF
-	TRBV4-1	TRBJ1-2	few	TGCGCCAGCAGCCAAGCGGTGGGAGGGTATGGCTACACCTTC	CASSQAVGGYGYTF
TRBD1	TRBV27	TRBJ2-7	-	TGTGCCAGCAGTTCTCCGACAGGGTACGAGCAGTACTTC	CASSSPTGYEQYF
-	TRBV23-1	TRBJ2-5	many	TGCGCCAGCGTGGGGGAAGACGGGACCCAGTACTTC	CASVGEDGTQYF
-	TRBV7-9	TRBJ1-2	many	TGTGCCAGCAGCGGACCTAACTATGGCTACACCTTC	CASSGPNYGYTF